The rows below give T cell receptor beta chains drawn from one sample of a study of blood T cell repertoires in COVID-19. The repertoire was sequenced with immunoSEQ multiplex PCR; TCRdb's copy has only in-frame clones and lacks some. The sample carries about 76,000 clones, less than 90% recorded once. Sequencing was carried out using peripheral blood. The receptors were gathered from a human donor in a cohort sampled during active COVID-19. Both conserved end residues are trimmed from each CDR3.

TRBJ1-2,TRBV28,ASSGGQGYGYT
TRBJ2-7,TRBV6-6,ASRLGQGAHEQY
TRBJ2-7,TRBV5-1,ASSISAGENEQY
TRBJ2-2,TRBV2,ASRADRGLLDTGELF
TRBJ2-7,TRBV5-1,ASRATNRGEQY
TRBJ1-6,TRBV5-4,AWGQMVSPLH
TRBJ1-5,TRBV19,ASRQNFVTGVHQPQH
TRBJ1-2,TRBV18,ASSSDKRKNYGYT
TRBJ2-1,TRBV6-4,ASRVDRANNEQF
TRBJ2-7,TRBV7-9,ASSAQVPYEQY
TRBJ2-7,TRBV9,ASSVGGLRGEQY
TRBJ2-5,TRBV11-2,ASSGTPHETQY
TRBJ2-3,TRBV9,ASSSVAGGSTDTQY